Listed here are 24 T cell receptor beta chains from one sample, sequenced in a study of blood T cell repertoires in COVID-19. Libraries were prepared by immunoSEQ multiplex PCR; TCRdb keeps only in-frame clonotypes and omits some of them. This table has about 20,000 clones, about 91% appearing once. What was sequenced was peripheral blood. The receptors were sampled from a man aged 65 to 79 with active COVID-19.

The chain joins TRBV18 to TRBJ1-2; tentatively, D is TRBD1 (5 bases). CDR3 length: 15 amino acids. CDR1 and CDR2 from the germline V gene are KGHSH and LQKENI. V was trimmed by 3 bases and J by 4 bases, leaving 15 bases between them. DNA of the CDR3: TGTGCCAGCTCACCCGGGACCCAGGAGGGCTATGGCTACACCTTC. It is translated as CASSPGTQEGYGYTF.

This rearrangement joins TRBV4-1 to TRBJ2-2; 8 positions agree with TRBD1. The CDR3 totals 15 residues. V shed 1 base, J shed 5 bases, and the junction held 3 bases outside the gene matches. Germline assignment: CDR1 MGHRA and CDR2 YSYEKL. For the CDR3, the DNA is TGCGCCAGCAGCCAAGGACAGGGGCGAACCGGGGAGCTGTTTTTT. Translating gives CASSQGQGRTGELFF.

V is TRBV6-2 or TRBV6-3 and J is TRBJ1-1; D perhaps matches TRBD1 (6 bases). The V end was cut by 5 bases, the J end by 5 bases, with 18 bases between. The length of the CDR3 is 15 residues. Germline CDR1 and CDR2: MNHEY and SVGEGT. CDR3 region: CASSQPQTGSTEAFF. Here the CDR3 DNA reads TGTGCCAGCAGTCAACCACAAACAGGGAGTACTGAAGCTTTCTTT.

This rearrangement joins TRBV5-6 to TRBJ1-2; no definite D call. Looked up from germline, CDR1 is SGHDT and CDR2 is YYEEEE. The length of the CDR3 is 12 residues. Trimming took off 0 bases at V and 4 bases at J, with 4 bases between the two ends. The CDR3 region has the DNA TGTGCCAGCAGCTTGGACTCCTATGGCTACACCTTC. Translated: CASSLDSYGYTF.

This clone has a single count. The chain has TRBV5-4 and TRBJ1-1; 7 bases match TRBD1. The CDR3 consists of 15 residues. The germline CDR1 and CDR2 sequences are SGHNT and YYREEE (reference sequence). The J segment lost 1 base and the V segment lost 1 base, leaving 4 bases of the junction unmatched. CDR3 DNA sequence: TGTGCCAGCAGCTTGACAGGGGATGCGAACACTGAAGCTTTCTTT. As protein: CASSLTGDANTEAFF. The whole variable domain, filled in from reference TRBV5-4 and TRBJ1-1, reads ETGVTQSPTHLIKTRGQQVTLRCSSQSGHNTVSWYQQALGQGPQFIFQYYREEENGRGNFPPRFSGLQFPNYSSELNVNALELDDSALYLCASSLTGDANTEAFFGQGTRLTVV.

The chain links TRBV30 to TRBJ2-5; D perhaps matches TRBD2 (7 bases). V gave up 1 base and J gave up 4 bases, with 19 bases separating them. Germline-derived CDR1 and CDR2 are GTSNPN and SVGIG (reference sequence). The CDR3 has 16 amino acids. CDR3 sequence: CAWSGLVGGGGETQYF. The CDR3 region has the DNA TGTGCCTGGAGTGGTTTGGTTGGCGGGGGCGGAGAGACCCAGTACTTC. Full variable domain (rest looked up from reference TRBV30 and TRBJ2-5): SQTIHQWPATLVQPVGSPLSLECTVEGTSNPNLYWYRQAAGRGLQLLFYSVGIGQISSEVPQNLSASRPQDRQFILSSKKLLLSDSGFYLCAWSGLVGGGGETQYFGPGTRLLVL.

The V and J genes are TRBV14 and TRBJ1-3, with unresolved D. This CDR3 contains 13 residues. V was clipped by 1 base and J by 9 bases, with 10 bases between them. Germline-derived CDR1 and CDR2 are SGHDN and FVKESK. CDR3 amino acids: CASSQASRGTIYF. CDR3 bases: TGTGCCAGCAGCCAAGCATCTCGGGGCACCATATATTTT.

The CDR3, as DNA: TGCGCCAGCAGCTTAAACGTAGCGGGGGGCTCTCATGAGCAGTTCTTC. Amino acids: CASSLNVAGGSHEQFF. This chain links TRBV5-1 with TRBJ2-1; TRBD2 matches at 10 bases. Germline CDR1 reads SGHRS; CDR2 reads YFSETQ. J lost 8 bases, V lost 2 bases, and 10 bases had no gene match. The length of the CDR3 is 16 residues.

The rearrangement joins TRBV7-8 to TRBJ1-4; 8 bases are a match to TRBD1. The CDR3 totals 14 residues. The V and J ends lost 4 bases and 8 bases, in that order; junction bases with no gene match: 6. Germline CDR1 SGHVS, CDR2 FQNEAQ. CDR3 bases: TGTGCCAGCAGCTACGGACAGGGAGGGGAAAAACTGTTTTTT. The encoded protein is CASSYGQGGEKLFF.

This clone was recorded a few times. The gene calls are TRBV4-3 and TRBJ2-7; 8 bases align to TRBD2. The V and J ends lost 2 bases and 3 bases, in that order; junction bases with no gene match: 3. Germline values: CDR1 LGHNA, CDR2 YSLEER. The CDR3 consists of 14 residues. CDR3 in DNA: TGCGCCAGCAGCCAATCCGGGGGGGGCTACGAGCAGTACTTC. It translates to CASSQSGGGYEQYF.

The gene calls are TRBV15 and TRBJ1-3; D remains ambiguous. The V end was cut by 0 bases, the J end by 0 bases, with 15 bases between. The CDR3 extends over 18 amino acids. Germline CDR1 and CDR2: LNHNV and YYDKDF (reference sequence). CDR3 bases: TGTGCCACCAGCAGAGACTTTGAGGCATTCAGCTCTGGAAACACCATATATTTT. This gives the protein CATSRDFEAFSSGNTIYF.

The chain joins TRBV28 to TRBJ2-5; 12 nucleotides agree with TRBD1. The germline V gene encodes CDR1 MDHEN and CDR2 SYDVKM. The V gene end was trimmed by 5 bases and the J gene end by 5 bases; junction bases not matched to a gene: 18. The CDR3 has 19 amino acids. In DNA form, the CDR3 reads TGTGCCAGCAGTCCCGCGGGGCCGGGACAGGGGGCAGTAGGTGAGACCCAGTACTTC. The encoded protein is CASSPAGPGQGAVGETQYF.

The J gene is TRBJ1-1, the V gene TRBV11-1; 9 nucleotides agree with TRBD1. J lost 7 bases, V lost 5 bases, and 8 bases had no gene match. Per germline, CDR1 SGHAT and CDR2 FQDESV (reference sequence). The CDR3 contains 14 residues. The CDR3 region is CASSRDRVDGEAFF. CDR3 in DNA: TGTGCCAGCAGCCGGGACAGGGTCGACGGTGAAGCTTTCTTT.

This chain links TRBV5-1 with TRBJ1-1; possibly TRBD1 for D (6 bases). Looked up from germline, CDR1 is SGHRS and CDR2 is YFSETQ. The CDR3 consists of 14 residues. Trimming pared 0 bases from V and 4 bases from J, leaving 10 bases between. The CDR3 nucleotides are TGCGCCAGCAGCTTGGCACAGGGAGTCACTGAAGCTTTCTTT. It translates to CASSLAQGVTEAFF.

V is TRBV7-9 and J is TRBJ1-2; 10 bases line up with TRBD1. The CDR3 has 13 amino acids. From germline, CDR1 is SEHNR and CDR2 FQNEAQ (reference sequence). V lost 5 bases to trimming and J lost 4 bases; unmatched junction nucleotides: 1. The CDR3 coding sequence is TGTGCCAGCAGCGGGGACAGGGGCTATGGCTACACCTTC. This gives the protein CASSGDRGYGYTF.

The rearrangement joins TRBV19 to TRBJ2-1; TRBD1 agrees at 7 bases. Germline assignment: CDR1 LNHDA and CDR2 SQIVND (reference sequence). CDR3 length equals 17 residues. The J segment lost 3 bases and the V segment lost 7 bases, leaving 15 bases of the junction unmatched. CDR3 coding DNA: TGTGCCAGTAATGAGGGGGCGGGTCGGTTAAACTACAATGAGCAGTTCTTC. Translated: CASNEGAGRLNYNEQFF.

The rearrangement joins TRBV18 to TRBJ2-5; D is unresolved. From germline, CDR1 is KGHSH and CDR2 LQKENI. The CDR3 totals 15 residues. V was pared by 0 bases and J by 2 bases, with 10 bases between. The CDR3 sequence is CASSPPSRPQETQYF. The CDR3 coding sequence is TGTGCCAGCTCACCACCCTCCAGGCCGCAAGAGACCCAGTACTTC.

V gene TRBV6-6 combines with J gene TRBJ2-1; 7 positions agree with TRBD2. Trimming took 6 bases from V and 6 from J; bases not matched to a gene: 11. CDR3 length: 15 amino acids. In germline, CDR1 is MNHNY, CDR2 SVGAGI (reference sequence). CDR3 in amino acids: CASSHGSSGGNEQFF. In DNA, the CDR3 is TGTGCCAGCAGCCACGGGTCTAGCGGCGGCAATGAGCAGTTCTTC.

The chain uses TRBV29-1 and TRBJ2-3; D unresolved. The V and J ends lost 4 bases and 5 bases respectively, with 7 bases between them. The CDR3 consists of 11 residues. The germline V gene encodes CDR1 SQVTM and CDR2 ANQGSEA. The CDR3 region is CSVGGRDTQYF. For the CDR3, the DNA is TGCAGCGTTGGCGGTAGAGATACGCAGTATTTT.

V usage is TRBV19 and J usage is TRBJ2-3; D possibly corresponds to TRBD2 (5 bases). This CDR3 has 9 amino acids. The V end was cut by 11 bases, the J end by 8 bases, with 8 bases between. Germline CDR1 and CDR2: LNHDA and SQIVND (reference sequence). In DNA form, the CDR3 reads TGTGCCGCGGGCTCTACGCAGTATTTT. It encodes CAAGSTQYF. The whole variable domain, remainder taken from reference TRBV19 and TRBJ2-3, is DGGITQSPKYLFRKEGQNVTLSCEQNLNHDAMYWYRQDPGQGLRLIYYSQIVNDFQKGDIAEGYSVSREKKESFPLTVTSAQKNPTAFYLCAAGSTQYFGPGTRLTVL.

The count of this clone is one. V and J are TRBV6-5 and TRBJ1-2; tentative D call: TRBD1 (5 bases). The germline gives CDR1 MNHEY, CDR2 SVGAGI. V was trimmed by 0 bases and J by 7 bases, leaving 9 bases between them. The CDR3 totals 13 residues. The CDR3: CASSYSGGVGYTF. For the CDR3, the DNA is TGTGCCAGCAGTTACTCGGGAGGGGTTGGCTACACCTTC.

This clone showed up just a few times. The V call is TRBV3-1 (or the pseudogene TRBV3-2), the J call TRBJ1-2; the D is unclear. V dropped 7 bases and J dropped 4 bases, with 16 bases sitting between them. Germline CDR1 LGHDT, CDR2 YNNKEL (reference sequence). The CDR3 extends over 14 amino acids. CDR3: CASTQQPEGYGYTF. The CDR3 nucleotides read TGTGCCAGCACCCAGCAACCAGAGGGCTATGGCTACACCTTC.

The rearrangement uses TRBV29-1 and TRBJ1-1, with 7 positions matching TRBD1. CDR3 size: 12 residues. Germline lookup yields CDR1 SQVTM and CDR2 ANQGSEA. V lost 5 bases and J lost 6; bases outside the gene matches: 6. CDR3 loop: CSVPTGVAEAFF. The DNA of the CDR3 is TGCAGCGTTCCCACAGGGGTAGCTGAAGCTTTCTTT.

J is TRBJ1-2 and V is TRBV5-5, with 7 bases lining up with TRBD1. Germline-derived CDR1 and CDR2 are SGHKS and YYEKEE (reference sequence). V lost 0 bases, J lost 7 bases, and 6 bases stayed unmatched. This CDR3 has 14 residues. The CDR3 here is CASSLDRGLSGYTF. As DNA, the CDR3 is TGTGCCAGCAGCTTGGACAGGGGCCTCTCTGGCTACACCTTC.